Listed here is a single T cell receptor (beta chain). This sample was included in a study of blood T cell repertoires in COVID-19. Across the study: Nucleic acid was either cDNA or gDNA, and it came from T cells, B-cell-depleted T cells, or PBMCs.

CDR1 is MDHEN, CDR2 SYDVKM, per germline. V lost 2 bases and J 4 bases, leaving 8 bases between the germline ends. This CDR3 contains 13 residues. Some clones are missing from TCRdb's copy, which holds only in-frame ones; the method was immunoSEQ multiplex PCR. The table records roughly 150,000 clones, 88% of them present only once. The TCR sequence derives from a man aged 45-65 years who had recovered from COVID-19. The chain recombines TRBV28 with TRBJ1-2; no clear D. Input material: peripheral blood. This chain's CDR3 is CASSLPPSYGYTF. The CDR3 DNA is TGTGCCAGCAGTTTACCTCCCAGCTATGGCTACACCTTC.